This T cell receptor beta chain was profiled in a study of T-cell reconstitution after alpha-beta-depleted transplantation in children. Broader study findings: After transplant, at about two months, alpha-beta T cells were reportedly derived from several hundred expanded graft clones. Recipient T cells and thymic progenitors that survived gave rise to the high TCRbeta diversity observed at day 60 in some patients. At the one-year point after transplant, T-cell counts and TCRbeta diversity were found to come mostly from T cells that had been newly produced.

V lost 2 bases and J lost 2, with 23 bases in between. The V gene's germline CDR1 is MNHEY and CDR2 SVGEGT. The length of the CDR3 is 19 residues. This clonotype was seen a few times. Its antigen is not identified. Construction of the TCRbeta library involved unique molecular identifiers. From the PCR reads, TCRdb called clonotypes with MiXCR, one entry per CDR3 protein. This sample has a few hundred thousand distinct CDR3 sequences; over 10% occur once, and the top ten carry over 2%. The TCR originated in a male patient aged 5 to 17 who had a stem cell transplant for acute myeloid leukemia, so the T cells may come from the graft donor. This rearrangement joins TRBV6-2 or TRBV6-3 to TRBJ2-3; the D gene is possibly TRBD2 (8 bases). Sequencing used PBMCs, mostly from graft donor cells, obtained 360 days after TCRalphabeta/CD19-depleted stem cell transplant. The CDR3 protein is CASSYEGAVLAGHTDTQYF. DNA for the CDR3: TGTGCCAGCAGTTACGAGGGGGCCGTTTTAGCGGGACACACAGATACGCAGTATTTT.